These 5 T cell receptor beta chains came from one sample sequenced in a study of technical replicates of blood from a few donors. Clones were sequenced by immunoSEQ multiplex PCR, and TCRdb holds only the in-frame ones, with some missing. The sample comprises 60,000 to 65,000 clones, 75% to 90% of which are singletons, and 5% to 6% rests with the top ten. Sequencing was done on a sample of PBMCs. Every receptor here comes from a human donor in good health. Some clones in this sample may be carry-over from other donors' samples.

V is TRBV2 and J is TRBJ2-7; maybe TRBD1 (6 bases). The CDR3 has 12 residues. Trimming removed 8 bases at V and 4 bases at J, with 12 bases between. In germline, CDR1 is SNHLY, CDR2 FYNNEI. The CDR3 is CASLGALYEQYF. The CDR3 coding sequence is TGTGCCAGCCTGGGGGCCCTTTACGAGCAGTACTTC.

The CDR3 spells CSVTGQGAEQYF. CDR3 bases: TGCAGCGTGACGGGACAGGGGGCCGAGCAGTACTTC. V is TRBV29-1 and J is TRBJ2-7, with 12 bases that match TRBD1. With 6 bases clipped from V and 6 bases from J, the junction kept 3 bases outside the gene matches. This CDR3 spans 12 amino acids. The germline V gene has CDR1 SQVTM and CDR2 ANQGSEA.

The rearrangement uses TRBV25-1 and TRBJ1-1, with 7 bases lining up with TRBD1. Germline V lookup: CDR1 MGHDK, CDR2 SYGVNS. This CDR3 is built from 14 residues. V gave up 2 bases and J gave up 4 bases; unmatched junction bases: 4. The CDR3 reads CASSEEQGTTEAFF. As DNA, the CDR3 is TGTGCCAGCAGTGAAGAACAGGGGACCACTGAAGCTTTCTTT.

The J gene is TRBJ2-1, the V gene TRBV9, with 7 bases that match TRBD2. The CDR3 is 15 residues long. V trimming: 0 bases; J trimming: 7 bases; junction bases outside the gene matches: 7. CDR1 SGDLS and CDR2 YYNGEE come from the germline V gene. DNA of the CDR3: TGTGCCAGCAGCGTAGGGACTAGGGGTACGAATGAGCAGTTCTTC. The encoded protein is CASSVGTRGTNEQFF.

This clone was seen a single time. The rearrangement links TRBV6-1 to TRBJ2-3; tentatively, D is TRBD2 (6 bases). Germline loops: CDR1 MNHNS, CDR2 SASEGT. The V end was cut by 3 bases, the J end by 6 bases, with 16 bases between. This CDR3 region has 15 residues. The CDR3, as DNA: TGTGCCAGCAGTGACCTGGGTCGTGGGGGGGATACGCAGTATTTT. Translating gives CASSDLGRGGDTQYF.